This paragraph reports one T cell receptor (beta chain). There is no known antigen for this receptor. There are no base qualities to consult, and no much larger clone falls within one base. The source of the sample is a study of hypomethylating agent response in myelodysplastic syndrome (dated by TCRdb to 2020 to 2023). About the full investigation: The hypomethylating agent given was azacitidine in 8 of 11 patients and decitabine in 3 of 11 patients. Patients had a mean age of roughly 70 +/- 6.9 years, and a diploid cytogenetic profile was the most common. Roughly 5 patients did not respond, whereas six responded with either complete response or hematologic improvement. Among the myelodysplastic syndrome patients in the cohort, several were male and 2 were female. TET2 mutation was identified most frequently, being present in 5 of 11 patients. Response was defined as complete response or hematologic improvement, and any patient who met neither criterion was considered a non-responder.

To prepare the library, the immunoSEQ multiplex PCR assay was applied. Sequencing was run at survey resolution with two replicates of roughly 200 ng each, for a total of roughly 400 ng of DNA per sample. Using multiplex PCR primers aimed at V and J genes, the hsTCRB kit picked up rearranged TCRB sequences in genomic DNA. The CDR3 region was amplified in a first PCR of 31 cycles using the QIAGEN Multiplex PCR Kit. Sample barcodes and Illumina adapters were added to each replicate in an approximately 8-cycle second PCR. Pooled libraries were quantified using a QuantStudio 6 and the KAPA library quantification kit. Approximately 15 pM of pooled libraries went onto an Illumina MiSeq for sequencing, using single-end reads of 156 cycles plus an index read of 15 cycles. On the study's bioinformatics: VDJdb annotation flagged more than 1.5% of about 170,000 unique clonotypes as previously reported viral-epitope-specific. Raw reads were processed into normalized, annotated TCRB repertoires with the immunoSEQ Data Assistant and immunoSEQ Analyzer. Clonotypes were analyzed with the immunarch R package version 0.6.5 and BioAnalyzer. Richness was estimated after downsampling every repertoire to the clone count of the smallest repertoire. Clonotypes were sorted into expanded, contracted or novel categories with Fisher's exact tests, where novel meant the clonotype had zero frequency before treatment. Significantly changed CDR3 beta sequences were clustered with GLIPH2 using simulation_depth=1000 and kmer_min_depth=3, and CDR3s shorter than five residues were excluded. Drawn from immuneACCESS, this table holds only the in-frame rearrangements with V and J called that TCRdb kept. Clones are partly lost; checked studies trace under half to an unresolved V gene and leave the rest unexplained. V, J and clone size derive from that table, while D and trimming were established from the DNA sequence. The sample table shows a few thousand clones, and approximately 80% are seen once. 25% to 30% of the sample rests with the top ten.

The CDR3 measures 13 amino acids from cysteine to phenylalanine. Only the CDR3 portion is preserved as DNA: 39 bases, with reading frame beginning at the first base. Trimming removed 7 bases from V and 0 bases from J; the gene matches leave 1 base unexplained. CDR1 MDHEN and CDR2 SYDVKM are derived from the germline V gene. T-cell subsets were not sorted, and bulk bone marrow was analyzed instead. Bone marrow from around twelve myelodysplastic syndrome patients was immunosequenced for TCR beta CDR3 regions before and after hypomethylating agent therapy. Each patient contributed a baseline bone marrow plus two to three bone marrows at different post-treatment timepoints for longitudinal repertoire tracking. Genomic DNA was extracted from whole bone marrow, and quality was checked by TapeStation, NanoDrop OneC and PicoGreen assays. Overall study results and their limits: Age matching of healthy control donors to MDS patients was not performed, and the MDS versus healthy comparison could have been impacted by this lack of age matching. Whether the shared GLIPH2 clusters possibly recognize novel MDS antigens was not confirmed and still needs to be tested experimentally. Responders more often showed novel clonotypes emerging, while non-responders displayed more contracted clonotypes after treatment. Only around 10 patients were analyzed, so the cohort was small. After hypomethylating agent treatment, no significant change in richness, rarefaction diversity or clonality was seen, either across all patients or within response groups.

The sequencing used bone marrow, collected before or after starting hypomethylating agent treatment for myelodysplastic syndrome (not recorded which). The TCR comes from a human donor with myelodysplastic syndrome. Here the chain combines TRBV28 and TRBJ2-3, and 7 junctional nucleotides match TRBD2. DNA sequence: TGTGCCAGCACGCGGGGGAGCACAGATACGCAGTATTTT. Its protein reads: CASTRGSTDTQYF.